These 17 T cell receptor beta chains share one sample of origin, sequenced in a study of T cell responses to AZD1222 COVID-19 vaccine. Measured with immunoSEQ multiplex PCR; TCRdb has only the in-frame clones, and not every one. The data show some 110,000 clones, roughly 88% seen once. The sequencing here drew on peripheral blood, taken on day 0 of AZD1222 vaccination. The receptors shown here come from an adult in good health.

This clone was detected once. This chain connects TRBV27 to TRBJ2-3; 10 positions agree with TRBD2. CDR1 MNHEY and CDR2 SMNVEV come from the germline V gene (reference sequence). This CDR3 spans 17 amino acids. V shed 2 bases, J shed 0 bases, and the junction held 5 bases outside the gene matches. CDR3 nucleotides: TGTGCCAGCAGTTTAAGAGTAGCGGGGGGAAGCACAGATACGCAGTATTTT. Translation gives CASSLRVAGGSTDTQYF.

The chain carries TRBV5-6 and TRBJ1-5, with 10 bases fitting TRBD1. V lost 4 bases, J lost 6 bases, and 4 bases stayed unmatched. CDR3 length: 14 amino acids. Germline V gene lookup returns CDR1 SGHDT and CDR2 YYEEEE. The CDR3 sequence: CASSRTGGSQPQHF. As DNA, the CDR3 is TGTGCCAGCAGCCGGACAGGGGGAAGTCAGCCCCAGCATTTT.

This CDR3 is CASSRDTDYGYTF. CDR3 DNA sequence: TGTGCCAGCAGTCGGGACACGGACTATGGCTACACCTTC. J is TRBJ1-2 and V is TRBV2; tentative D call: TRBD1 (6 bases). This CDR3 spans 13 amino acids. V lost 5 bases, J lost 3 bases, and 10 bases lay in between. The germline V gene has CDR1 SNHLY and CDR2 FYNNEI.

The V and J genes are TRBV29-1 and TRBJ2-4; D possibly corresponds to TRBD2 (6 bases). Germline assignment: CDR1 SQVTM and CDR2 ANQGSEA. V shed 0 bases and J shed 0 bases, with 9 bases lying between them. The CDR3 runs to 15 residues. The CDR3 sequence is CSVEDWGEAKNIQYF. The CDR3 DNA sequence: TGCAGCGTTGAAGATTGGGGGGAAGCCAAAAACATTCAGTACTTC.

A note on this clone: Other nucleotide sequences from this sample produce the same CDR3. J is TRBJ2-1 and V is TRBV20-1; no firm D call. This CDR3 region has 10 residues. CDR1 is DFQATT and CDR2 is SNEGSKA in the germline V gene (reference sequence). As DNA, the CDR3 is TGCAGCGCTGGAAACAATGAGCAGTTCTTC. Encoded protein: CSAGNNEQFF.

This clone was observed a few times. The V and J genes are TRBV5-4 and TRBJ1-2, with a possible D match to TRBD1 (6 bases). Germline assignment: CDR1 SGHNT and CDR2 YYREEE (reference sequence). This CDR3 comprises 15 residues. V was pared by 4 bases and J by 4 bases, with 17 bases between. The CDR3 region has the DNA TGTGCCAGCAGCCCTGGGGGGGCGGACCGCTATGGCTACACCTTC. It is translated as CASSPGGADRYGYTF.

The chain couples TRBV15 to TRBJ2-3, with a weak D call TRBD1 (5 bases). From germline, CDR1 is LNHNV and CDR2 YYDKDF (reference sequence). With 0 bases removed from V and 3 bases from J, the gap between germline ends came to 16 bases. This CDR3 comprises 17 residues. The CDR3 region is CATSRDPRQGWTDTQYF. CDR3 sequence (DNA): TGTGCCACCAGCAGAGATCCCCGGCAGGGTTGGACAGATACGCAGTATTTT.

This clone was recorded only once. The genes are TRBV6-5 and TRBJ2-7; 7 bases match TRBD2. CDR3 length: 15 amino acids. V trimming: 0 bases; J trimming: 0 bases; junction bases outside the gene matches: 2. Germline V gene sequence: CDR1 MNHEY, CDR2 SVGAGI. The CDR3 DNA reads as TGTGCCAGCAGTTACTCCTCTAGCGGCTCCTACGAGCAGTACTTC. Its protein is CASSYSSSGSYEQYF.

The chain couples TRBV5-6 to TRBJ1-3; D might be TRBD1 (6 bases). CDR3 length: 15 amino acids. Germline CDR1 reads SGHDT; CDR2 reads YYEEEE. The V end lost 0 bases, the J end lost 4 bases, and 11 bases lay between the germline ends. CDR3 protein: CASSLGGQFGNTIYF. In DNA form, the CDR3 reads TGTGCCAGCAGCTTGGGTGGACAGTTCGGAAACACCATATATTTT.

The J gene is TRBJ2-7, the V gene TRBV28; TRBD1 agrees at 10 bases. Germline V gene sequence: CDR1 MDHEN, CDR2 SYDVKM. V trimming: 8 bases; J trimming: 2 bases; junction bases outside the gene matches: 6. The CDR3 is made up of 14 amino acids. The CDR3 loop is CASLPGQGTYEQYF. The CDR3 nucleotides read TGTGCCAGCCTCCCGGGACAGGGGACCTACGAGCAGTACTTC. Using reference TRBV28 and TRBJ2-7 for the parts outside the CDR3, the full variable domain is DVKVTQSSRYLVKRTGEKVFLECVQDMDHENMFWYRQDPGLGLRLIYFSYDVKMKEKGDIPEGYSVSREKKERFSLILESASTNQTSMYLCASLPGQGTYEQYFGPGTRLTVT.

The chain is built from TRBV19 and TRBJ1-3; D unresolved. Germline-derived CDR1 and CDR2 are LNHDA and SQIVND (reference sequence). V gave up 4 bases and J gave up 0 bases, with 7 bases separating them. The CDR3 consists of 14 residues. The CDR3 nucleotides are TGTGCCAGTAGTAAGGCATACTCTGGAAACACCATATATTTT. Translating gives CASSKAYSGNTIYF.

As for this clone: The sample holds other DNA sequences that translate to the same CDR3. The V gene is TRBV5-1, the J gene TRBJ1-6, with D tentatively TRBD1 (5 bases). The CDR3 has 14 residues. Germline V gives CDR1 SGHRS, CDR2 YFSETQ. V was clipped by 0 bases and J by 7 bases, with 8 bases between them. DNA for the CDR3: TGCGCCAGCAGCTTGGGGAGGGGCAATTCACCCCTCCACTTT. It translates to CASSLGRGNSPLHF.

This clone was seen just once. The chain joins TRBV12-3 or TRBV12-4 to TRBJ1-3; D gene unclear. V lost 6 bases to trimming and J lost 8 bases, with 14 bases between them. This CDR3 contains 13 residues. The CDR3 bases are TGTGCCAGCAGCTGGACGGACGAAGACACCATATATTTT. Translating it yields CASSWTDEDTIYF.

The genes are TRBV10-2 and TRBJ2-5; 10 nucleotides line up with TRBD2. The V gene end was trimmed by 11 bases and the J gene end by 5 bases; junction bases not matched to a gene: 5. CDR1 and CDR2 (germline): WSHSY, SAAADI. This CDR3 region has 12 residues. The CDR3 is CAVAGGYETQYF. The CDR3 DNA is TGCGCCGTAGCGGGAGGTTACGAGACCCAGTACTTC.

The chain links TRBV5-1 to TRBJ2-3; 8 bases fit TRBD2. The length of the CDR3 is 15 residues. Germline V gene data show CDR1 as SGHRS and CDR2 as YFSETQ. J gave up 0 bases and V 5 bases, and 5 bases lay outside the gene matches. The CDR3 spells CASRVAGSSTDTQYF. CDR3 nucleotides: TGCGCCAGCAGAGTAGCGGGGAGTAGCACAGATACGCAGTATTTT.

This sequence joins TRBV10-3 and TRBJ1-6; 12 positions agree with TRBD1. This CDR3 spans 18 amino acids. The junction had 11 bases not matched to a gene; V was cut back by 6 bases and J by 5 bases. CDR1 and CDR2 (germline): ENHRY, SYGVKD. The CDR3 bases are TGTGCCATCAGAGAAAGAGGGGGGACAGGGGGCGATAATTCACCCCTCCACTTT. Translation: CAIRERGGTGGDNSPLHF.

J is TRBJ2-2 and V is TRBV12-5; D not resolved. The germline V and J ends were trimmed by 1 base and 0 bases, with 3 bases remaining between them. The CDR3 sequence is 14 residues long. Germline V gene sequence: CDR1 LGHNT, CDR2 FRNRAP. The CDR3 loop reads CASGLAPNTGELFF. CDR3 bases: TGTGCTAGTGGTTTGGCCCCGAACACCGGGGAGCTGTTTTTT.